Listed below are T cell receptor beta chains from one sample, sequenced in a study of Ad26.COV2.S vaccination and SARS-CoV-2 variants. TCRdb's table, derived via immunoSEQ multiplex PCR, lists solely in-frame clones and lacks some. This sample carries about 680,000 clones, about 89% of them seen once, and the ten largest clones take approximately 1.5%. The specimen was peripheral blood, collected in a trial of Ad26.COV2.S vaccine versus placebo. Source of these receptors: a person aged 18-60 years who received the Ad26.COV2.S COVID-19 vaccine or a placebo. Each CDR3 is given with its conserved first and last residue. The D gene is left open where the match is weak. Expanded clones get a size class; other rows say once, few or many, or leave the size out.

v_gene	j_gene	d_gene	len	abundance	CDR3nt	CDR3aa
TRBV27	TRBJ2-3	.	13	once	TGTGCCAGCAGTTTAAGGGGGGCAGATACGCAGTATTTT	CASSLRGADTQYF
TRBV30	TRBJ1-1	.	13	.	TGTGCCTGGAGTGTACAGAGGGGCACTGAAGCTTTCTTT	CAWSVQRGTEAFF
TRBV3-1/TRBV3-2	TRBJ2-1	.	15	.	TGTGCCAGCGGTGGGACGGGTGTTCCCTACAATGAGCAGTTCTTC	CASGGTGVPYNEQFF
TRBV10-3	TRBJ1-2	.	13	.	TGTGCCATCAGCGTACAGGAAAACTATGGCTACACCTTC	CAISVQENYGYTF
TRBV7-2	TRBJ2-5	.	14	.	TGTGCCAGCAGCTTAGCGGGCCGAGCAGAGACCCAGTACTTC	CASSLAGRAETQYF
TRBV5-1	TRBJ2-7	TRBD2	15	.	TGCGCCAGCAGCTTAGGCCTAGCGGGCCTCTACGAGCAGTACTTC	CASSLGLAGLYEQYF
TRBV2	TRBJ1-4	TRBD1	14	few	TGTGCCAGCAGTGAAAGGACAGGGAATGAAAAACTGTTTTTT	CASSERTGNEKLFF
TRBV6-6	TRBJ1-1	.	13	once	TGTGCCAGCAGTCTGGAAGGGGGCACTGAAGCTTTCTTT	CASSLEGGTEAFF
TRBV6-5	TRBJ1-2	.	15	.	TGTGCCAGCAGTTACTCCAACCTCCTTTGGTATGGCTACACCTTC	CASSYSNLLWYGYTF
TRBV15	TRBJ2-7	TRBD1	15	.	TGTGCCACCAGCAGGCCGCGGACAGGGCCCTACGAGCAGTACTTC	CATSRPRTGPYEQYF
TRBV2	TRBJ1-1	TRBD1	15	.	TGTGCCAGCAGTGGCGACAGGGGGTCGAACACTGAAGCTTTCTTT	CASSGDRGSNTEAFF
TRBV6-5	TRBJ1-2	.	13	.	TGTGCCAGCAGTCCACTCGTGAGCTATGGCTACACCTTC	CASSPLVSYGYTF
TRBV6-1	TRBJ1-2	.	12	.	TGTGCCAGCAGTGACGTTAACTATGGCTACACCTTC	CASSDVNYGYTF
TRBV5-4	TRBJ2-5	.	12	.	TGTGCCAGCAGCTTGGCACAAGAGACCCAGTACTTC	CASSLAQETQYF
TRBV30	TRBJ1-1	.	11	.	TGTGCCTGGAGGGTCCACACTGAAGCTTTCTTT	CAWRVHTEAFF
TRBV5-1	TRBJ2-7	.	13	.	TGCGCCAGCTGCCGGGACACTGACTACGAGCAGTACTTC	CASCRDTDYEQYF
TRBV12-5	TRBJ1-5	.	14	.	TGTGCTAGTGGACCGGGGGGGGGCTCTCAGCCCCAGCATTTT	CASGPGGGSQPQHF
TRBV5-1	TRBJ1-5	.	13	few	TGCGCCAGCAGTACAGCTCCGAATCAGCCCCAGCATTTT	CASSTAPNQPQHF
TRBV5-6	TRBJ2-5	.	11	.	TGTGCCAGCAGCTTACAAGAGACCCAGTACTTC	CASSLQETQYF
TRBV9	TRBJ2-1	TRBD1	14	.	TGTGCCAGCAGCTTGGGACAGGGTGGCAATGAGCAGTTCTTC	CASSLGQGGNEQFF
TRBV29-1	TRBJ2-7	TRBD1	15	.	TGCAGCGTTGAAAGGGGACAGGGACAATTCTACGAGCAGTACTTC	CSVERGQGQFYEQYF
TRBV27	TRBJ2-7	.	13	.	TGTGCCAGCAGTTCAAACGGGGCCTACGAGCAGTACTTC	CASSSNGAYEQYF
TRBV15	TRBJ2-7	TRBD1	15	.	TGTGCCACCAGCAGCACCGGACAGGGTTCCCCCCAGCAGTACTTC	CATSSTGQGSPQQYF
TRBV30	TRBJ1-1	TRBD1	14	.	TGTGCCTGGAGTGGAGACAGGGGGCGAACTGAAGCTTTCTTT	CAWSGDRGRTEAFF
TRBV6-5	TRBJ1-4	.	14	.	TGTGCCAGCAGTTTAGTCCGAGCAAGTGAAAAACTGTTTTTT	CASSLVRASEKLFF
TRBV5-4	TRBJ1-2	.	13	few	TGTGCCAGCAGCCCCGACTCGCGGAGTGGCTACACCTTC	CASSPDSRSGYTF
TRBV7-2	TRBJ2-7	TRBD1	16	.	TGTGCCAGCAGCGGAAGGGGGCGCCCCAATGCCTACGAGCAGTACTTC	CASSGRGRPNAYEQYF
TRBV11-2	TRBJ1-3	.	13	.	TGTGCCAGCAGCACTTATATCGGAAACACCATATATTTT	CASSTYIGNTIYF
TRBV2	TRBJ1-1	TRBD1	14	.	TGTGCCAGCAGAGCCAGGGGGGGGGTACATGAAGCTTTCTTT	CASRARGGVHEAFF
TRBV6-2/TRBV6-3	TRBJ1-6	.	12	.	TGTGCCAGCAGTTATCAACATTCACCCCTCCACTTT	CASSYQHSPLHF
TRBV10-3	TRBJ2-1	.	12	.	TGTGCCATCAGTGAAACCAACAATGAGCAGTTCTTC	CAISETNNEQFF
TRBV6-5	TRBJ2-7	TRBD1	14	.	TGTGCCAGCAGCTTGACAGGGGGACTCTACGAGCAGTACTTC	CASSLTGGLYEQYF
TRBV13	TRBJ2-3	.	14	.	TGTGCCAGCAGCTTAAGTGGGCCCCGGGATACGCAGTATTTT	CASSLSGPRDTQYF
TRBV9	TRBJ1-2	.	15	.	TGTGCCAGCAGCTCCTCGATCCGACGGTCTTGGGGCTACACCTTC	CASSSSIRRSWGYTF
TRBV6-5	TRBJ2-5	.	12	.	TGTGCCAGCAGCTGGATTCAAGAGACCCAGTACTTC	CASSWIQETQYF
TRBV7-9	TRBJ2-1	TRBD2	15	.	TGTGCCAGCAGCCCACCCGGGACTAGCTCGAATGAGCAGTTCTTC	CASSPPGTSSNEQFF
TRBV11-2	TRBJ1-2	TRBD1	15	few	TGTGCCAGCAGCACCAACAGGGGGACAAACTATGGCTACACCTTC	CASSTNRGTNYGYTF
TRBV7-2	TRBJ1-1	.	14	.	TGTGCCAGCAGCTTTACGGCTATGAACACTGAAGCTTTCTTT	CASSFTAMNTEAFF
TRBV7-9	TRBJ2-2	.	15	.	TGTGCCAGCAGCTTAGGCTCAATAAACACCGGGGAGCTGTTTTTT	CASSLGSINTGELFF
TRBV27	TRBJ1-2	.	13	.	TGTGCCAGCAGTTTAAGGCTGAACTATGGCTACACCTTC	CASSLRLNYGYTF
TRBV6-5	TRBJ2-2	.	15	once	TGTGCCAGCAGTTACCGGGGACTTGGGACCGGGGAGCTGTTTTTT	CASSYRGLGTGELFF
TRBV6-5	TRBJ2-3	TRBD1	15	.	TGTGCCAGCGGGGCGGACAGGGCCCCGACAGATACGCAGTATTTT	CASGADRAPTDTQYF
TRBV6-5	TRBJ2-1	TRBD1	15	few	TGTGCCAGCAGTCCTTGGACAGGCGGCGGAGGTGAGCAGTTCTTC	CASSPWTGGGGEQFF
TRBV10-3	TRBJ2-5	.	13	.	TGTGCCATCAGTGGGGGACTTAGAGAGACCCAGTACTTC	CAISGGLRETQYF
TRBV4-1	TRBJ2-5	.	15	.	TGCGCCAGCAGCCAAGATCGAAGGGGCCGGGAGACCCAGTACTTC	CASSQDRRGRETQYF
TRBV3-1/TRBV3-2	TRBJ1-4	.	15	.	TGTGCCAGCAGCCGTCCGGGATCCGGGTCGCGAAAACTGTTTTTT	CASSRPGSGSRKLFF
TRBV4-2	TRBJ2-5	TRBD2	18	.	TGTGCCAGCAGCCAAGTATGGGGACTAGCGGGTATACAAGAGACCCAGTACTTC	CASSQVWGLAGIQETQYF
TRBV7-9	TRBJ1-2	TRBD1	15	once	TGTGCCAGCAGCTTAGCGGGACAGGGCGTTAACGGCTACACCTTC	CASSLAGQGVNGYTF
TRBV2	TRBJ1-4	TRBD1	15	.	TGTGCCAGCAGTGAATGGGACAGGGAGGAAGAAAAACTGTTTTTT	CASSEWDREEEKLFF
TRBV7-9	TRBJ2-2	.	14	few	TGTGCCAGCAGCTTTAGAGAGAACACCGGGGAGCTGTTTTTT	CASSFRENTGELFF
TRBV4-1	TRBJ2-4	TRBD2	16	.	TGCGCCAGCAGCCCGTCTTCTCTAGCGGGGGGCCCCTTTCAGTACTTC	CASSPSSLAGGPFQYF
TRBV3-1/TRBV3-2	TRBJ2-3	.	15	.	TGTGCCAGCAGCCAACTGGGACTTAGCACAGATACGCAGTATTTT	CASSQLGLSTDTQYF
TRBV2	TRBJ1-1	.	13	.	TGTGCCAGCAGTGAGTACGAGAACACTGAAGCTTTCTTT	CASSEYENTEAFF
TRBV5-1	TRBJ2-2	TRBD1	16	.	TGCGCCAGCAGCTTGGAGGGACAGAAAAACACCGGGGAGCTGTTTTTT	CASSLEGQKNTGELFF
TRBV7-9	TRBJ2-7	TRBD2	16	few	TGTGCCAGCAGTTCCACGCGGACTAGCGGTAACTACGAGCAGTACTTC	CASSSTRTSGNYEQYF